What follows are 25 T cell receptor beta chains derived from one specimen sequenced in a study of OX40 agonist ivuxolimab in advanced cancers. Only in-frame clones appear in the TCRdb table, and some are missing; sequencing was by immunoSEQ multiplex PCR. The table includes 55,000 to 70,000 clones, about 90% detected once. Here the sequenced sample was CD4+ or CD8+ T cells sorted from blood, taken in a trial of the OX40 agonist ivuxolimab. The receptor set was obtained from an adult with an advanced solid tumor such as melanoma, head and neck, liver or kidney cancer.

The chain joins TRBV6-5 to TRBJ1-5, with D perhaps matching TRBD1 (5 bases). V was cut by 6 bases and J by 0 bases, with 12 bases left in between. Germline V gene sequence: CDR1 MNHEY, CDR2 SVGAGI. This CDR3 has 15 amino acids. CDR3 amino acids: CASRPTVDSNQPQHF. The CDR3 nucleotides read TGTGCCAGCAGACCGACAGTCGATAGCAATCAGCCCCAGCATTTT.

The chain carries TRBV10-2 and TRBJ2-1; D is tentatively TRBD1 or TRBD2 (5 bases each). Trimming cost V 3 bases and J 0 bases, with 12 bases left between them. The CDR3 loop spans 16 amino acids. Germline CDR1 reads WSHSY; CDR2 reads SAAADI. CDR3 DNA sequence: TGCGCCAGCAGTGACCCCGGGACCCCCTCCTACAATGAGCAGTTCTTC. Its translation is CASSDPGTPSYNEQFF.

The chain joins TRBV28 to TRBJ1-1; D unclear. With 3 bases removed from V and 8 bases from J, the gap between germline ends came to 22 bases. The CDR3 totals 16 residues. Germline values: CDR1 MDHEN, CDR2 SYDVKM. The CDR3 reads CASSFLLSGDDWEAFF. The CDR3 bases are TGTGCCAGCAGTTTCCTCCTTAGTGGTGACGACTGGGAAGCTTTCTTT.

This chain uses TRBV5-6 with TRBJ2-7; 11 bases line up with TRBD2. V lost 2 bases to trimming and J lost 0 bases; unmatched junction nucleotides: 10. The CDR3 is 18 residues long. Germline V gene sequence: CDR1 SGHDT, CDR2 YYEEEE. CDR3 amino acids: CASSFGSSGGYSSYEQYF. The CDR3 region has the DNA TGTGCCAGCAGCTTTGGCTCTAGCGGGGGGTATAGCTCCTACGAGCAGTACTTC.

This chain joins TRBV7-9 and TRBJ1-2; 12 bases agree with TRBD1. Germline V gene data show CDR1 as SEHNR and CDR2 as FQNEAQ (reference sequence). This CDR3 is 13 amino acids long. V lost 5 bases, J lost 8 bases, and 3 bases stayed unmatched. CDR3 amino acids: CASSHGTGGGYTF. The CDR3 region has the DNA TGTGCCAGCAGCCATGGGACAGGGGGCGGCTACACCTTC.

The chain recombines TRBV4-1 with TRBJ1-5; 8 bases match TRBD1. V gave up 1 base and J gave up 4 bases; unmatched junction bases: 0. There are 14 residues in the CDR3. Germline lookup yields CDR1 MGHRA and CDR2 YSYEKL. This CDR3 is CASSQGTGNQPQHF. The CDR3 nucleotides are TGCGCCAGCAGCCAAGGGACAGGGAATCAGCCCCAGCATTTT.

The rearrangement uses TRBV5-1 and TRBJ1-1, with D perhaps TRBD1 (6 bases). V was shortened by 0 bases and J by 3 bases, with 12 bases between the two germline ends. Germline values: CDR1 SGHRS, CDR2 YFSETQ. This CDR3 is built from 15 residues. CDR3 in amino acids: CASSLGSTGHTEAFF. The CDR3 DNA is TGCGCCAGCAGCTTGGGGAGTACAGGGCACACTGAAGCTTTCTTT.

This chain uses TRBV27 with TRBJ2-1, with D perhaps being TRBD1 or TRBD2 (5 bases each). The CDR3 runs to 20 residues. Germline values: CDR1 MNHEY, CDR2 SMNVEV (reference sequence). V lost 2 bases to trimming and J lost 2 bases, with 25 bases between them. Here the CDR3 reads CASSLNLVGDGSSTYNEQFF. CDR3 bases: TGTGCCAGCAGTTTAAACTTGGTCGGGGACGGATCAAGCACCTACAATGAGCAGTTCTTC.

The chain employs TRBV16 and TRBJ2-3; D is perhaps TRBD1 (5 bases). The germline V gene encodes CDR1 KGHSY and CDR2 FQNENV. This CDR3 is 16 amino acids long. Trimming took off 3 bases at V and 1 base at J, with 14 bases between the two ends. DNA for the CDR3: TGTGCCAGCAGCCACTTACTTCAGGGTCGCACAGATACGCAGTATTTT. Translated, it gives CASSHLLQGRTDTQYF.

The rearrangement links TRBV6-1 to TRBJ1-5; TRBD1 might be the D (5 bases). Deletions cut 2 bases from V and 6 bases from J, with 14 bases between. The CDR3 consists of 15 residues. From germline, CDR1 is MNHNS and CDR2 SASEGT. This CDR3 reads CASSELRGVGQPQHF. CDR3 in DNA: TGTGCCAGCAGTGAATTGAGAGGGGTGGGTCAGCCCCAGCATTTT.

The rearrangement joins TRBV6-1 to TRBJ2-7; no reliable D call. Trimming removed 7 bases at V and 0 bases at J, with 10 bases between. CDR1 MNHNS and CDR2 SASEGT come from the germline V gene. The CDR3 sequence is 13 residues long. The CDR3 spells CASTHSLSYEQYF. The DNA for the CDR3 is TGTGCCAGCACCCACTCCCTCTCCTACGAGCAGTACTTC.

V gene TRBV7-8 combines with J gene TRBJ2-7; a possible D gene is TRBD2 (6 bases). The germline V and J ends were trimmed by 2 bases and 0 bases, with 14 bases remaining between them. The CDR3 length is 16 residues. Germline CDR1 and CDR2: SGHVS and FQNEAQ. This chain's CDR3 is CASSLSGEGASYEQYF. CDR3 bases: TGTGCCAGCAGCTTATCGGGAGAGGGTGCCTCCTACGAGCAGTACTTC.

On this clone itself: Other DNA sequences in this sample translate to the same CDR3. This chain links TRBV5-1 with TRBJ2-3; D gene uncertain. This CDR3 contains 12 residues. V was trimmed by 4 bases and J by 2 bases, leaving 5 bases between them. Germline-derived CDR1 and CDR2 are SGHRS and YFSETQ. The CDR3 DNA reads TGCGCCAGCAGCCTATACACAGATACGCAGTATTTT. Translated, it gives CASSLYTDTQYF.

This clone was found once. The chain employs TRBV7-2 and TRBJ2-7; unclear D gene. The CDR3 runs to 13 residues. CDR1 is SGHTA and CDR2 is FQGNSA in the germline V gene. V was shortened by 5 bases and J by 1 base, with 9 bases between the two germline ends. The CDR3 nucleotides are TGTGCCAGCAGCCCTCCTCAGTCCTACGAGCAGTACTTC. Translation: CASSPPQSYEQYF.

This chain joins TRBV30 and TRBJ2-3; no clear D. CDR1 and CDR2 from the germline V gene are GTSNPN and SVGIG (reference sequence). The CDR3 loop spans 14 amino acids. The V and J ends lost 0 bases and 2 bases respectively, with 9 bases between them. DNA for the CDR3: TGTGCCTGGAGTGTGGTCGGTTTCACAGATACGCAGTATTTT. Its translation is CAWSVVGFTDTQYF.

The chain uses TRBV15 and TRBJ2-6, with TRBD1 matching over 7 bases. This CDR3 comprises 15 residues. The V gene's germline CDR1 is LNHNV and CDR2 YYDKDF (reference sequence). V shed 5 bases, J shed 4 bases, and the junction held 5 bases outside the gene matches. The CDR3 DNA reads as TGTGCCACCAGCCTTGACAGGGTCGGGGCCAACGTCCTGACTTTC. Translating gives CATSLDRVGANVLTF.

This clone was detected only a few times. The CDR3 loop reads CASSVGSRVGYTF. The DNA of the CDR3 is TGTGCCAGCAGCGTAGGTTCCAGAGTCGGCTACACCTTC. J is TRBJ1-2 and V is TRBV9; no definite D call. The CDR3 is made up of 13 amino acids. Germline V gives CDR1 SGDLS, CDR2 YYNGEE. The ends were cut back, 0 bases at V and 8 bases at J, with 11 bases in the middle.

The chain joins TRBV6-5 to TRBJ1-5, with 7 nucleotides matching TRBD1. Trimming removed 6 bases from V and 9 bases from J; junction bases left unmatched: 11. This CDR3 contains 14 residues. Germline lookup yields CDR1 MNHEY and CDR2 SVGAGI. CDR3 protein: CASSPGQRLGPQHF. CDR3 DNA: TGTGCCAGCAGCCCGGGACAGAGACTCGGGCCCCAGCATTTT.

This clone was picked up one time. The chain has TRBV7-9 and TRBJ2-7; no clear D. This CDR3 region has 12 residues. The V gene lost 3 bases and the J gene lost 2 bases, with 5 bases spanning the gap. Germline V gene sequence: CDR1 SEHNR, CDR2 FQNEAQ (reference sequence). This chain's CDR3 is CASSLVPYEQYF. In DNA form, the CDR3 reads TGTGCCAGCAGCTTGGTCCCCTACGAGCAGTACTTC.

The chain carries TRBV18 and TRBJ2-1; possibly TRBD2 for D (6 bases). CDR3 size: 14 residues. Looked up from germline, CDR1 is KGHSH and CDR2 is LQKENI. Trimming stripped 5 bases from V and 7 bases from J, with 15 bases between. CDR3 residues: CASSAVGAGNEQFF. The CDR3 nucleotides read TGTGCCAGCTCAGCCGTAGGGGCGGGGAATGAGCAGTTCTTC.

The chain's CDR3 is CASSYSSANYGYTF. The CDR3 DNA follows: TGTGCCAGCAGTTACTCTTCAGCTAACTATGGCTACACCTTC. This chain uses TRBV6-6 with TRBJ1-2; D is unclear. Deletions cut 0 bases from V and 0 bases from J, with 5 bases between. Germline lookup yields CDR1 MNHNY and CDR2 SVGAGI (reference sequence). The CDR3 is made up of 14 amino acids.

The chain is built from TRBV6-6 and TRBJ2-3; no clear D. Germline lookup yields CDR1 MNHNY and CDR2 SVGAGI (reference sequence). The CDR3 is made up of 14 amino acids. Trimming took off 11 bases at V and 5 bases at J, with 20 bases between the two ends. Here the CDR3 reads CAATLNPLGDTQYF. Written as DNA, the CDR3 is TGTGCCGCGACCTTAAACCCCCTGGGAGATACGCAGTATTTT.

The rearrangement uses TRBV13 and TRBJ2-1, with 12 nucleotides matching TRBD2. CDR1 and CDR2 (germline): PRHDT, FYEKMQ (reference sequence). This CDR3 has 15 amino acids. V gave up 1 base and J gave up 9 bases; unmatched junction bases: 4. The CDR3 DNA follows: TGTGCCAGCAGCTTAGTACTAGCGGGGGGAGGTGAGCAGTTCTTC. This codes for CASSLVLAGGGEQFF.

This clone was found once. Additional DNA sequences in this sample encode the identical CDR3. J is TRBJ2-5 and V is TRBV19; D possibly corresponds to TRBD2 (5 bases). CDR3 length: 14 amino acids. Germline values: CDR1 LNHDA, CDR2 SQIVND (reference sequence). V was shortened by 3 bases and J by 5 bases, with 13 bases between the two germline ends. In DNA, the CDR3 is TGTGCCAGTAGTATCTTCGGGGAACAGGAGACCCAGTACTTC. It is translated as CASSIFGEQETQYF. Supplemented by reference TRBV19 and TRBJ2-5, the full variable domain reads DGGITQSPKYLFRKEGQNVTLSCEQNLNHDAMYWYRQDPGQGLRLIYYSQIVNDFQKGDIAEGYSVSREKKESFPLTVTSAQKNPTAFYLCASSIFGEQETQYFGPGTRLLVL.

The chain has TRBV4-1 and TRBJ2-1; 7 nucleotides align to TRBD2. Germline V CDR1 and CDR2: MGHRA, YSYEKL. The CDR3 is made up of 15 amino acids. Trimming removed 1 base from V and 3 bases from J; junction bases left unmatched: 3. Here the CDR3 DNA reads TGCGCCAGCAGCCAAGTGGGGGGGGGCTACAATGAGCAGTTCTTC. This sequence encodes CASSQVGGGYNEQFF.